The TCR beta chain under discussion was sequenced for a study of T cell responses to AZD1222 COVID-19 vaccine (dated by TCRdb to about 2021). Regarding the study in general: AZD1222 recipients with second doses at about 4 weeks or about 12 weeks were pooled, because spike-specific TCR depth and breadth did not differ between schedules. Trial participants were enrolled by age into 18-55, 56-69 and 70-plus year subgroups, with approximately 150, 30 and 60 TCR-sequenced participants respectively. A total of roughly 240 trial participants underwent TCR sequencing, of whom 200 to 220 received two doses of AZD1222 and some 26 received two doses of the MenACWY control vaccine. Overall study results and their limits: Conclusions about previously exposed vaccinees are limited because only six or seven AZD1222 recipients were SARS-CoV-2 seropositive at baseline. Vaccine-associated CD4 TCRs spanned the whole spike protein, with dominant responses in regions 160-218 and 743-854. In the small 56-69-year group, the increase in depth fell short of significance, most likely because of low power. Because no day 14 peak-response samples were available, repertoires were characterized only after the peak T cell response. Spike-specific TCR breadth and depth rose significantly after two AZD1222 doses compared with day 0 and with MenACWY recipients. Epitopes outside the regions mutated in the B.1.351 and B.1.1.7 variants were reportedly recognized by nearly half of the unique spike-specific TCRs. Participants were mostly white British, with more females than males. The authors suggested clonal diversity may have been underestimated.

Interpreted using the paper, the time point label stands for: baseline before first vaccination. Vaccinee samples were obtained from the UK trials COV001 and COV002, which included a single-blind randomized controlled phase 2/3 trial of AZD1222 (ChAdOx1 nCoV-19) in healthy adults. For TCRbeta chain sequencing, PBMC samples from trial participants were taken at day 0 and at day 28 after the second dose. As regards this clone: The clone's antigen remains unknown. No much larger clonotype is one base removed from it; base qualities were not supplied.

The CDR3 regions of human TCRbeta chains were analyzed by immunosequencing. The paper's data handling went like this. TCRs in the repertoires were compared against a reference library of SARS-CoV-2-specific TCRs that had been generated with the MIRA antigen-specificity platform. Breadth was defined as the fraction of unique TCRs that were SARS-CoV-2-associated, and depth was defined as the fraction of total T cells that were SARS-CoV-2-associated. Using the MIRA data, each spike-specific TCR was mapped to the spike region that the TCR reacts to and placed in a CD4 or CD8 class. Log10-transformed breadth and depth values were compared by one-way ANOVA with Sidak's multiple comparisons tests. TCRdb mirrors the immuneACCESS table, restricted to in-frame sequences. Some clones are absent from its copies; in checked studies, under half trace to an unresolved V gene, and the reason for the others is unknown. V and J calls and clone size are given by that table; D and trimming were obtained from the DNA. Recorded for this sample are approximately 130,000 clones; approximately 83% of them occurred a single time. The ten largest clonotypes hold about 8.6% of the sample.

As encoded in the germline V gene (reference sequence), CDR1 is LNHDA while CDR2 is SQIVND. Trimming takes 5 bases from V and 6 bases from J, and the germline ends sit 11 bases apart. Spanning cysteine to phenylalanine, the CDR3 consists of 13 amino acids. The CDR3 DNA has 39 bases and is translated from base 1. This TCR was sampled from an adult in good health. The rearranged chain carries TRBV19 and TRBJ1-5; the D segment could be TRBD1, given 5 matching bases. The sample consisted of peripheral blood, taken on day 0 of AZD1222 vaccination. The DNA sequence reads TGTGCCAGTAGTGTAGCGGACACTCAGCCCCAGCATTTT. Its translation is CASSVADTQPQHF.